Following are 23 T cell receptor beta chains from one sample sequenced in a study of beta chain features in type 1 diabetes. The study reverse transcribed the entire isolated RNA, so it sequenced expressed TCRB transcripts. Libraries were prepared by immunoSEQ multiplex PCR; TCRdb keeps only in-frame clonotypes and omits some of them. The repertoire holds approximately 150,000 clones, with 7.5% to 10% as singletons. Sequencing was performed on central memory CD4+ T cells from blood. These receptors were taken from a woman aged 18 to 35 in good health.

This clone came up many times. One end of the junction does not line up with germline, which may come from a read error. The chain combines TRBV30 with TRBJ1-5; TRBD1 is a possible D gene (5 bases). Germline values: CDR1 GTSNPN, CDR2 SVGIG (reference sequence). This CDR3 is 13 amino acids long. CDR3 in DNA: TGTGCCTGGAGTGTAGACAGCAAGCAGCCCCAGCATTTT. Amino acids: CAWSVDSKQPQHF.

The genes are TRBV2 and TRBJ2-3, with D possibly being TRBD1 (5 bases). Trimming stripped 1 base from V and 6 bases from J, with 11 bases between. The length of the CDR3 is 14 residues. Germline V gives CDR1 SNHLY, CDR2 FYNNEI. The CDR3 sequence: CASSEGTRVDTQYF. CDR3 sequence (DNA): TGTGCCAGCAGTGAAGGGACCAGGGTGGATACGCAGTATTTT.

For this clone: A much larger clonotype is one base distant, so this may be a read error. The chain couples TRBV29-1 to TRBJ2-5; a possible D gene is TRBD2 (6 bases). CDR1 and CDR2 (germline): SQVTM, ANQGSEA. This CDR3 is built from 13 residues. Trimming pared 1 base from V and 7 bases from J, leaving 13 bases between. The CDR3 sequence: CSVEVSGPGTQYF. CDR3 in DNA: TGCAGCGTTGAAGTTAGCGGACCGGGGACCCAGTACTTC. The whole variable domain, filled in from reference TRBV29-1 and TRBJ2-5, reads SAVISQKPSRDICQRGTSLTIQCQVDSQVTMMFWYRQQPGQSLTLIATANQGSEATYESGFVIDKFPISRPNLTFSTLTVSNMSPEDSSIYLCSVEVSGPGTQYFGPGTRLLVL.

CDR3 sequence (DNA): TGTGCCAGCAGCCAGCTACCGGGACAGGGGTTTGCAACTAATGAAAAACTGTTTTTT. Translated, it gives CASSQLPGQGFATNEKLFF. The chain is built from TRBV4-2 and TRBJ1-4, with TRBD1 identical over 10 bases. Germline trimming cut 3 bases from V and 0 bases from J; bases unmatched to any gene: 10. Germline CDR1 and CDR2: LGHNA and YNFKEQ. The CDR3 loop spans 19 amino acids.

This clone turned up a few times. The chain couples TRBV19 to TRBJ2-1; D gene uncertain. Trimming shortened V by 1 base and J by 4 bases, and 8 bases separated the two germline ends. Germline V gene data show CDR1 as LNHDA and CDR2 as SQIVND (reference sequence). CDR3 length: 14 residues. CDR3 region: CASSIVLLYNEQFF. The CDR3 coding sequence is TGTGCCAGTAGTATAGTCTTGCTATACAATGAGCAGTTCTTC.

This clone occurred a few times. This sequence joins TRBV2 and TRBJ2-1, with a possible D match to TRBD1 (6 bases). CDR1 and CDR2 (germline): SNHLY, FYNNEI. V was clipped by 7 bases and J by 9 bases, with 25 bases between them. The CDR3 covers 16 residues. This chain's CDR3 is CASNPQGTGSVGEQFF. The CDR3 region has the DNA TGTGCCAGCAACCCCCAGGGTACAGGGTCGGTCGGTGAGCAGTTCTTC. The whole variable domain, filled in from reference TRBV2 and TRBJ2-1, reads EPEVTQTPSHQVTQMGQEVILRCVPISNHLYFYWYRQILGQKVEFLVSFYNNEISEKSEIFDDQFSVERPDGSNFTLKIRSTKLEDSAMYFCASNPQGTGSVGEQFFGPGTRLTVL.

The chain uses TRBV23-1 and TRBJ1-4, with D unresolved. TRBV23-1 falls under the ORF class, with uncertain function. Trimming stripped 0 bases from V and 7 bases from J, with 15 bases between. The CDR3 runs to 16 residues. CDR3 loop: CASSQSIGGWGEKLFF. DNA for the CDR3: TGCGCCAGCAGTCAATCAATAGGAGGGTGGGGTGAAAAACTGTTTTTT.

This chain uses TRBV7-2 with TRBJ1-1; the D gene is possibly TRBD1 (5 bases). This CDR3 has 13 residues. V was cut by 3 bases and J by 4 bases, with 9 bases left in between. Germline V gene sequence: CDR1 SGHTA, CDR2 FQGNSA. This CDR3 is CASSFGGGTEAFF. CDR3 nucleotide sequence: TGTGCCAGCAGCTTCGGGGGAGGCACTGAAGCTTTCTTT.

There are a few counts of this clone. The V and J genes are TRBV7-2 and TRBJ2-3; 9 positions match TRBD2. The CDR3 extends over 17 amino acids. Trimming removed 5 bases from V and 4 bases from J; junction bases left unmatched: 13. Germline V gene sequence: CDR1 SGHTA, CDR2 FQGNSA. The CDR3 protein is CASSPHPAGGSADTQYF. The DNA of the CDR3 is TGTGCCAGCAGCCCCCACCCCGCGGGGGGGAGTGCAGATACGCAGTATTTT.

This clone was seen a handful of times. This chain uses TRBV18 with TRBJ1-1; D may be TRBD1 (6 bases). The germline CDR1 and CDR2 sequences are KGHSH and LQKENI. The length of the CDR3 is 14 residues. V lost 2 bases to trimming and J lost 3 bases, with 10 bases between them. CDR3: CASSPRQVDTEAFF. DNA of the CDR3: TGTGCCAGCTCACCAAGACAGGTGGACACTGAAGCTTTCTTT.

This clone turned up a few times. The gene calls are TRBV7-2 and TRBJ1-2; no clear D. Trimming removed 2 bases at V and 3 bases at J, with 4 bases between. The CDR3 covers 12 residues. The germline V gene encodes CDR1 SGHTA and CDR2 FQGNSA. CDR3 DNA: TGTGCCAGCAGCTTACCCGACTATGGCTACACCTTC. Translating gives CASSLPDYGYTF.

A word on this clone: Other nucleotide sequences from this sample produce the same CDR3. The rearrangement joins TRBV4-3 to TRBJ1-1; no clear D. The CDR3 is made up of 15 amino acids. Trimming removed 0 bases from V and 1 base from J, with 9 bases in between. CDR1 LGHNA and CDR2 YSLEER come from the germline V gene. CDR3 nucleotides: TGCGCCAGCAGCCAAGATGGGAGGTCGAACACTGAAGCTTTCTTT. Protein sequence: CASSQDGRSNTEAFF.

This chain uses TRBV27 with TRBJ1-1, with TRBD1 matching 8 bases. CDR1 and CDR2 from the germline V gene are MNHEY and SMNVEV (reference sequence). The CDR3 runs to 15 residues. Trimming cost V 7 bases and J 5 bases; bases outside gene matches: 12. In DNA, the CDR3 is TGTGCCAGCACCGCCCGGACAGGGAGGCGGACTGAAGCTTTCTTT. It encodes CASTARTGRRTEAFF.

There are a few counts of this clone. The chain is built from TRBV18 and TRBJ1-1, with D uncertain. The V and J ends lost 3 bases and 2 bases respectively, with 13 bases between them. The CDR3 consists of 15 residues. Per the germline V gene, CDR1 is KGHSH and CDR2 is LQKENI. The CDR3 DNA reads TGTGCCAGCTCACCGCAACCAGGCGTTAACACTGAAGCTTTCTTT. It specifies CASSPQPGVNTEAFF.

The CDR3 bases are TGTGCCAGCAGTGAAACCCGGACCCGGGGGGGCATTCAGCCCCAGCATTTT. This sequence encodes CASSETRTRGGIQPQHF. The rearrangement links TRBV6-1 to TRBJ1-5, with a weak D call TRBD1 (6 bases). There are 17 residues in the CDR3. V gave up 2 bases and J gave up 6 bases, with 20 bases separating them. The germline V gene encodes CDR1 MNHNS and CDR2 SASEGT.

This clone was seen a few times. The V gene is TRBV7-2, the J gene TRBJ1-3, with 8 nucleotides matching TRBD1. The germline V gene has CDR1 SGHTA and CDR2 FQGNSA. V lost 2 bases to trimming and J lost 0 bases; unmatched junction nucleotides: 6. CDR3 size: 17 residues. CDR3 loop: CASSLRSGGRSGNTIYF. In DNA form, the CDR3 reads TGTGCCAGCAGCTTACGGTCAGGGGGCCGCTCTGGAAACACCATATATTTT.

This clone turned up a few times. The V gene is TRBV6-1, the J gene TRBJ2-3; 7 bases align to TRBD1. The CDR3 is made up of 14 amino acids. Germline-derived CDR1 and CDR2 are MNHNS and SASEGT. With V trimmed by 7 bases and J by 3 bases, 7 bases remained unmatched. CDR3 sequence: CASTTDRSTDTQYF. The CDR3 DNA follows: TGTGCCAGCACTACGGACAGGTCGACAGATACGCAGTATTTT.

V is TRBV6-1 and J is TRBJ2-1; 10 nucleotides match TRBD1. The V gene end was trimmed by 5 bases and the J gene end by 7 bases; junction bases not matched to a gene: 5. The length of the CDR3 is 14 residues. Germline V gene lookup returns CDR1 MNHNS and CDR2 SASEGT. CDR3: CASSIRTGGNEQFF. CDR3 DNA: TGTGCCAGCAGTATCCGGACAGGGGGGAATGAGCAGTTCTTC.

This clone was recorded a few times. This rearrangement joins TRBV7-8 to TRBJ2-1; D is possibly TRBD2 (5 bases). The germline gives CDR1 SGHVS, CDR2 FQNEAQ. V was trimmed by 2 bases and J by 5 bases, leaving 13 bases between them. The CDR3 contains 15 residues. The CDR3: CASSLRRDLNNEQFF. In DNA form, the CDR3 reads TGTGCCAGCAGCTTACGACGGGATCTCAACAATGAGCAGTTCTTC.

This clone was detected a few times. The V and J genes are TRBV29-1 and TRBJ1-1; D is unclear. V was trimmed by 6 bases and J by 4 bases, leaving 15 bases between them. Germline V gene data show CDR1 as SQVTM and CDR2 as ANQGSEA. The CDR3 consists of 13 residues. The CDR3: CSVDDLRSTEAFF. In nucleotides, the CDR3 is TGCAGCGTGGATGACCTAAGGAGCACTGAAGCTTTCTTT.

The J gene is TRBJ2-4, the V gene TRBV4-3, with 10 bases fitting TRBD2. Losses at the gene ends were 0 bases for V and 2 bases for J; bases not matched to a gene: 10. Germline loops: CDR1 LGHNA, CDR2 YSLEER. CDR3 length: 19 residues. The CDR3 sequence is CASSQERGSGGGTKNIQYF. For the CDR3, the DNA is TGCGCCAGCAGCCAAGAACGCGGGAGCGGGGGGGGGACCAAAAACATTCAGTACTTC.

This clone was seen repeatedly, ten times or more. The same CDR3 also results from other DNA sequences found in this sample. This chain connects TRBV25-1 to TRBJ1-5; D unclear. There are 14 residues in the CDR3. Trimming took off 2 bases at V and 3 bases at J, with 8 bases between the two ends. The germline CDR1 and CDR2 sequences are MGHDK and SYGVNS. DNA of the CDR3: TGTGCCAGCAGTGAAGAGGGCCCCAATCAGCCCCAGCATTTT. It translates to CASSEEGPNQPQHF.

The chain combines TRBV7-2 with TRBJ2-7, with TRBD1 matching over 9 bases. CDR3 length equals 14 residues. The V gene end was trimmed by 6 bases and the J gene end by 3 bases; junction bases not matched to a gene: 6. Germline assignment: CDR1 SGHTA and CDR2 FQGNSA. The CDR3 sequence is CASSRPGQGYEQYF. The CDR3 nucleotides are TGTGCCAGCAGTCGTCCGGGACAGGGCTACGAGCAGTACTTC. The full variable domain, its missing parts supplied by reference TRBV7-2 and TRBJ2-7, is GAGVSQSPSNKVTEKGKDVELRCDPISGHTALYWYRQSLGQGLEFLIYFQGNSAPDKSGLPSDRFSAERTGGSVSTLTIQRTQQEDSAVYLCASSRPGQGYEQYFGPGTRLTVT.